Listed here are 26 T cell receptor beta chains from one sample, sequenced in a study of response to subunit inactivated influenza vaccine (dated 2018 in TCRdb). Library preparation was by RT-PCR. The instrument was an Illumina HiSeq 2500. TCRdb trimmed public reads at Q25 via fastp, called clones via MiXCR and kept in-frame beta chains. CDR3 protein sequences are deduplicated, and each keeps its most common genes and DNA. The sample profile shows 500,000 to 600,000 distinct CDR3 sequences; approximately 12% of them were found once. 9.5% to 13% of the sample belongs to the ten largest clones. The sample was PBMCs from blood, taken on the day of vaccination. The receptors were gathered from a man between 45 and 60 years old who received an inactivated influenza vaccine. Donor details come from another sample of the same person, matched by shared clones.

The table lists this clonotype with a count of one. The genes are TRBV5-6 and TRBJ2-7; TRBD1 aligns across 7 bases. The germline gives CDR1 SGHDT, CDR2 YYEEEE. This CDR3 spans 14 amino acids. V trimming: 4 bases; J trimming: 2 bases; junction bases outside the gene matches: 6. CDR3 sequence: CASSIDRDPYEQYF. The CDR3 DNA reads TGTGCCAGCAGCATAGACAGGGACCCCTACGAGCAGTACTTC.

This clonotype was detected ten times or more. The chain uses TRBV5-6 and TRBJ1-5; maybe TRBD1 (5 bases). The CDR3 consists of 15 residues. The ends were cut back, 3 bases at V and 2 bases at J, with 12 bases in the middle. Per the germline V gene, CDR1 is SGHDT and CDR2 is YYEEEE. The CDR3 loop reads CASSSQGGGNQPQHF. As DNA, the CDR3 is TGTGCCAGCAGCTCCCAGGGAGGCGGCAATCAGCCCCAGCATTTT.

This chain connects TRBV7-3 to TRBJ2-1, with unresolved D. Trimming left V 5 bases short and J 9 bases short, with 11 bases between. CDR3 length equals 12 residues. CDR1 is SGHTA, CDR2 FQGTGA, per germline. The CDR3 region is CASSHTRGEQFF. CDR3 bases: TGTGCCAGCAGCCACACTCGAGGTGAGCAGTTCTTC. Filled out from reference TRBV7-3 and TRBJ2-1, the complete variable domain reads GAGVSQTPSNKVTEKGKYVELRCDPISGHTALYWYRQSLGQGPEFLIYFQGTGAADDSGLPNDRFFAVRPEGSVSTLKIQRTERGDSAVYLCASSHTRGEQFFGPGTRLTVL.

This clonotype was seen more than once but under ten times. The V gene is TRBV4-3, the J gene TRBJ2-2, with TRBD2 identical over 16 bases. J lost 5 bases, V lost 7 bases, and 10 bases had no gene match. The CDR3 has 18 residues. Germline V CDR1 and CDR2: LGHNA, YSLEER. The CDR3 spells CASTPGTSGRAGTGELFF. The CDR3, as DNA: TGCGCCAGCACCCCCGGGACTAGCGGGAGGGCCGGGACCGGGGAGCTGTTTTTT.

This clonotype was seen ten or more times. J is TRBJ2-1 and V is TRBV27; tentatively, D is TRBD1 (5 bases). The germline V gene has CDR1 MNHEY and CDR2 SMNVEV (reference sequence). There are 13 residues in the CDR3. V was trimmed by 1 base and J by 8 bases, leaving 9 bases between them. CDR3 DNA sequence: TGTGCCAGCAGTTTATGGGGCTCTGATGAGCAGTTCTTC. The encoded protein is CASSLWGSDEQFF.

The V and J genes are TRBV29-1 and TRBJ2-3; D uncertain. This CDR3 spans 16 amino acids. Germline lookup yields CDR1 SQVTM and CDR2 ANQGSEA. V was pared by 2 bases and J by 0 bases, with 15 bases between. The CDR3 DNA follows: TGCAGCGTTGAACCCCCGGCGGCCTCTAGCACAGATACGCAGTATTTT. Translation: CSVEPPAASSTDTQYF.

The chain joins TRBV7-9 to TRBJ2-7; TRBD1 matches 8 bases. J gave up 6 bases and V 7 bases, and 11 bases lay outside the gene matches. The CDR3 runs 14 residues. The germline V gene has CDR1 SEHNR and CDR2 FQNEAQ (reference sequence). This chain's CDR3 is CASNTRTGPAEQYF. The CDR3 DNA is TGTGCCAGCAACACCCGGACAGGGCCAGCCGAGCAGTACTTC.

This clonotype was recorded a few times. The J gene is TRBJ2-1, the V gene TRBV18, with 10 bases that match TRBD1. This CDR3 is 16 amino acids long. CDR1 is KGHSH and CDR2 is LQKENI in the germline V gene. Germline trimming cut 0 bases from V and 6 bases from J; bases unmatched to any gene: 5. The CDR3 DNA sequence: TGTGCCAGCTCACCACCGGGACAGGGGTATAGCAATGAGCAGTTCTTC. Amino acids: CASSPPGQGYSNEQFF.

This chain uses TRBV5-4 with TRBJ2-7, with a possible D match to TRBD1 (5 bases). The CDR3 length is 13 residues. The ends were cut back, 2 bases at V and 6 bases at J, with 12 bases in the middle. CDR1 is SGHNT, CDR2 YYREEE, per germline (reference sequence). The CDR3 protein is CASSFQGRFEQYF. The CDR3 DNA reads TGTGCCAGCAGCTTCCAGGGAAGGTTCGAGCAGTACTTC.

The V gene is TRBV27, the J gene TRBJ2-5, with D perhaps given as TRBD1 or TRBD2 (5 bases each). Per germline, CDR1 MNHEY and CDR2 SMNVEV (reference sequence). This CDR3 has 14 residues. V lost 3 bases to trimming and J lost 2 bases, with 10 bases between them. The CDR3, as DNA: TGTGCCAGCAGTTTCTGGGGCGGGCAAGAGACCCAGTACTTC. Translating it yields CASSFWGGQETQYF.

This clonotype was picked up many times. This sequence joins TRBV28 and TRBJ2-3; D unresolved. There are 13 residues in the CDR3. The V and J ends lost 5 bases and 7 bases respectively, with 13 bases between them. Germline CDR1 MDHEN, CDR2 SYDVKM. The CDR3 protein is CASSPSLGYTQYF. CDR3 nucleotides: TGTGCCAGCAGTCCCTCCCTAGGGTATACGCAGTATTTT.

The chain carries TRBV4-2 and TRBJ2-4, with TRBD2 matching 7 bases. V lost 0 bases, J lost 7 bases, and 9 bases stayed unmatched. Germline CDR1 LGHNA, CDR2 YNFKEQ. The CDR3 sequence is 16 residues long. Here the CDR3 reads CASSQDWRGLKNIQYF. For the CDR3, the DNA is TGTGCCAGCAGCCAAGATTGGCGGGGGTTAAAGAACATTCAGTACTTC.

This clonotype appeared many times. This chain connects TRBV20-1 to TRBJ2-1; 8 bases map to TRBD2. The CDR3 is 14 residues long. The V gene's germline CDR1 is DFQATT and CDR2 SNEGSKA (reference sequence). CDR3 in DNA: TGCAGCTCCCGGGGACTAGTAGCCGTAAATGAGCAGTTCTTC. This sequence encodes CSSRGLVAVNEQFF.

This clonotype has ten or more counts. This rearrangement joins TRBV7-2 to TRBJ2-3; TRBD2 matches 10 bases. From germline, CDR1 is SGHTA and CDR2 FQGNSA. J was trimmed by 0 bases and V by 0 bases; bases with no gene match: 0. This CDR3 has 16 amino acids. This CDR3 reads CASSLASGGSTDTQYF. The CDR3 DNA sequence: TGTGCCAGCAGCTTAGCTAGCGGGGGGAGCACAGATACGCAGTATTTT.

This clonotype was observed a handful of times. The V and J genes are TRBV5-1 and TRBJ2-7; a weak D match, TRBD1 (5 bases). The ends were cut back, 0 bases at V and 5 bases at J, with 9 bases in the middle. The CDR3 runs to 13 residues. Per germline, CDR1 SGHRS and CDR2 YFSETQ. As DNA, the CDR3 is TGCGCCAGCAGCTTGGAATTGGGGCACGAGCAGTACTTC. Amino acids: CASSLELGHEQYF.

This clonotype was picked up many times. V is TRBV6-2 or TRBV6-3 and J is TRBJ1-5, with D perhaps matching TRBD1 (5 bases). V was cut by 5 bases and J by 6 bases, with 17 bases left in between. CDR3 size: 15 residues. In germline, CDR1 is MNHEY, CDR2 SVGEGT. CDR3 DNA sequence: TGTGCCAGCAGTCCGGGTGTAGGGGCTGGTCAGCCCCAGCATTTT. This translates into CASSPGVGAGQPQHF.

The chain joins TRBV7-2 to TRBJ2-3; D gene ambiguous. V dropped 2 bases and J dropped 1 base, with 16 bases sitting between them. Germline CDR1 reads SGHTA; CDR2 reads FQGNSA. This CDR3 is built from 17 residues. The CDR3 DNA reads as TGTGCCAGCAGCTTATCCTTGGGATTAAGGGGCACAGATACGCAGTATTTT. This codes for CASSLSLGLRGTDTQYF.

In its sample, this clonotype was seen a few times. The chain employs TRBV27 and TRBJ2-7, with 13 bases aligning to TRBD2. After removal of 0 bases from V and 9 bases from J, the junction contained 5 bases not matched to a gene. Germline V gene data show CDR1 as MNHEY and CDR2 as SMNVEV (reference sequence). This CDR3 region has 15 residues. The CDR3 protein is CASSLSGLAGSRQYF. CDR3 nucleotide sequence: TGTGCCAGCAGTTTATCGGGACTAGCGGGAAGTCGGCAGTACTTC.

This clonotype has more than one count but fewer than ten. This chain joins TRBV4-3 and TRBJ2-7; 8 bases match TRBD1. V was pared by 0 bases and J by 2 bases, with 12 bases of the junction left unmatched. There are 18 residues in the CDR3. Germline CDR1 LGHNA, CDR2 YSLEER. CDR3 residues: CASSQDPFPGQETYEQYF. The CDR3 region has the DNA TGCGCCAGCAGCCAAGACCCCTTCCCGGGACAGGAGACCTACGAGCAGTACTTC.

The V call is TRBV12-3 or TRBV12-4, the J call TRBJ2-7; D unresolved. This CDR3 comprises 13 residues. Trimming cost V 4 bases and J 3 bases, with 10 bases left between them. The CDR3 spells CASSSSIIYEQYF. The CDR3 DNA sequence: TGTGCCAGCAGTTCGAGCATCATCTACGAGCAGTACTTC.

V is TRBV20-1 and J is TRBJ2-7; D unclear. The CDR3 has 15 amino acids. Germline V gene lookup returns CDR1 DFQATT and CDR2 SNEGSKA (reference sequence). V was cut by 0 bases and J by 5 bases, with 17 bases left in between. The CDR3, as DNA: TGCAGTGCTAGAGATCTAAGCGCTGCCTCTAACGAGCAGTACTTC. It codes for CSARDLSAASNEQYF.

The V and J genes are TRBV2 and TRBJ2-7; D is unclear. This CDR3 has 13 amino acids. CDR1 is SNHLY, CDR2 FYNNEI, per germline. Trimming took off 4 bases at V and 4 bases at J, with 11 bases between the two ends. The CDR3 loop is CASSAPTLYEQYF. The CDR3, as DNA: TGTGCCAGCAGTGCGCCCACCCTTTACGAGCAGTACTTC.

A few counts support this clonotype. The V gene is TRBV28, the J gene TRBJ2-3; tentative D call: TRBD2 (6 bases). This CDR3 region has 15 residues. Germline-derived CDR1 and CDR2 are MDHEN and SYDVKM. The V gene lost 2 bases and the J gene lost 2 bases, with 11 bases spanning the gap. This CDR3 reads CASSLVGLNTDTQYF. DNA of the CDR3: TGTGCCAGCAGTTTAGTGGGACTTAACACAGATACGCAGTATTTT.

The chain carries TRBV5-1 and TRBJ1-2; 7 bases are shared with TRBD1. With V trimmed by 0 bases and J by 4 bases, 3 bases remained unmatched. The CDR3 length is 14 residues. Germline-derived CDR1 and CDR2 are SGHRS and YFSETQ. CDR3 sequence: CASSLGTGTYGYTF. CDR3 nucleotides: TGCGCCAGCAGCTTGGGGACAGGAACCTATGGCTACACCTTC.

This clonotype was found a few times. The CDR3 DNA follows: TGCAGCGTAGCCAGGGGGCTGGGCGCTTTCTTT. Encoded protein: CSVARGLGAFF. The genes are TRBV29-1 and TRBJ1-1; TRBD1 matches at 8 bases. V trimming: 6 bases; J trimming: 11 bases; junction bases outside the gene matches: 8. The CDR3 spans 11 residues. Germline V lookup: CDR1 SQVTM, CDR2 ANQGSEA.

This clonotype was seen repeatedly, ten times or more. The J gene is TRBJ2-7, the V gene TRBV20-1; D unclear. Trimming cost V 7 bases and J 4 bases, with 11 bases left between them. Germline CDR1 and CDR2: DFQATT and SNEGSKA (reference sequence). CDR3 length: 11 residues. DNA for the CDR3: TGCAGTGTGGGCCAACTATACGAGCAGTACTTC. Encoded protein: CSVGQLYEQYF.